What follows is one TCR beta chain and its context. The data are from a study of blood T cell repertoires in COVID-19. Method: immunoSEQ multiplex PCR; TCRdb's copy keeps in-frame clones and lacks some. The data show 100,000 to 150,000 clones, about 80% seen once. Germline lookup yields CDR1 SEHNR and CDR2 FQNEAQ (reference sequence). This CDR3 region has 14 residues. V was trimmed by 1 base and J by 1 base, leaving 7 bases between them. The gene calls are TRBV7-9 and TRBJ2-5; D remains ambiguous. Sequencing was carried out using peripheral blood. The receptor was derived from a man aged 40-49 years with active or convalescent COVID-19. CDR3 sequence: CASSLVAVQETQYF. CDR3 sequence (DNA): TGTGCCAGCAGCTTAGTGGCGGTCCAAGAGACCCAGTACTTC. Complete variable domain (other parts from reference TRBV7-9 and TRBJ2-5): DTGVSQNPRHKITKRGQNVTFRCDPISEHNRLYWYRQTLGQGPEFLTYFQNEAQLEKSRLLSDRFSAERPKGSFSTLEIQRTEQGDSAMYLCASSLVAVQETQYFGPGTRLLVL.